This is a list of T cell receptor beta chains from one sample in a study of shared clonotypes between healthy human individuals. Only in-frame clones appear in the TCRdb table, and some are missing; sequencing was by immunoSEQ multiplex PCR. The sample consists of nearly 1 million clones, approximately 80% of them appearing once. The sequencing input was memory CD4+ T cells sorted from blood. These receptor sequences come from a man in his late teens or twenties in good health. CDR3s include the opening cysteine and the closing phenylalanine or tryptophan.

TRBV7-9 CASSATGKGTDTQYF
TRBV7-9 CASSLAGLSGELFF
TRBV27 CASSFYGRGQLNEQYF
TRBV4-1 CASSQVTQRGWTEAFF
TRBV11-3 CASSRTGIGDTQYF
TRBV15 CATSRGGTGANVLTF
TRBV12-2 CASRLISGSSADTGELFF
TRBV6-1 CASSGGGSSYNEQFF
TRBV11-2 CASSLIAGNSPLHF
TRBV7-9 CASKVGELFF
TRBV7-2 CASSLTPGGPWASGNTIYF
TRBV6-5 CASSSLGTEAFF
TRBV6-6 CASSLLVGYEQYF
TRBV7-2 CASRLPLAGGTDTQYF
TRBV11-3 CARGGISSYNEQFF
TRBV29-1 CSAGLGTPEEQYF
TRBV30 CAWSRRSGNTIYF
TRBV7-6 CASSPDTGEQYF
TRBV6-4 CASSYSYNSPLHF
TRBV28 CASSLGRAPWESSYNSPLHF
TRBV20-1 CSARPFDEQFF
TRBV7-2 CASSLGKELFF
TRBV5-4 CASSGAVDAGELFF
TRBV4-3 CASSQHYGTSISYEQYF
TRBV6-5 CASSYASHYGYTF
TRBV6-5 CASSFFTGGGSPLHF